This T cell receptor beta chain was captured in a study of naive and memory T cell subsets. An equimolar mix of two oligonucleotides served as the beta constant-region primer for TRBC1 and TRBC2. Nested alpha and beta constant-region primers with the SP2 primer drove four PCR rounds on ligated cDNA. TCRdb processed the UMI-ligation and nested PCR reads anew with MiXCR; each CDR3 protein has one entry. Of 95,000 to 150,000 distinct CDR3 sequences in the sample, 35% to 40% are singletons; the top ten hold 0.75% to 1%. The CDR3 is 16 residues long. Deletions cut 2 bases from V and 6 bases from J, with 17 bases between. CDR1 SGHTA and CDR2 FQGNSA come from the germline V gene.

The sequence derives from a human donor in good health. Sequencing input: central memory CD4+ T cells from blood. The chain uses TRBV7-2 and TRBJ2-1, with D possibly TRBD1 on 5 matching bases. The CDR3 loop is CASSLRGQAGPNEQFF. As DNA, the CDR3 is TGTGCCAGCAGCTTAAGGGGCCAGGCAGGGCCCAATGAGCAGTTCTTC. The full variable domain, with the rest looked up from reference TRBV7-2 and TRBJ2-1, is GAGVSQSPSNKVTEKGKDVELRCDPISGHTALYWYRQSLGQGLEFLIYFQGNSAPDKSGLPSDRFSAERTGGSVSTLTIQRTQQEDSAVYLCASSLRGQAGPNEQFFGPGTRLTVL.